Presented here are 24 T cell receptor beta chains from one specimen sequenced in a study of blood T cell repertoires in COVID-19. Profiling relied on immunoSEQ multiplex PCR, and the TCRdb table lists in-frame clones only, not all of them. This table holds over 70,000 clones, around 83% found once. Sequencing was carried out using peripheral blood. The receptor set was obtained from a man aged 55 to 70 with COVID-19, enrolled during active disease.

The chain has TRBV6-2 or TRBV6-3 and TRBJ2-2; TRBD2 matches 9 bases. The CDR3 extends over 18 amino acids. The germline gives CDR1 MNHEY, CDR2 SVGEGT. The ends lost 0 bases at V and 6 bases at J; junction bases unmatched: 11. The CDR3 loop reads CASSYSIASGMGAGELFF. Written as DNA, the CDR3 is TGTGCCAGCAGTTACTCGATCGCTAGCGGGATGGGCGCCGGGGAGCTGTTTTTT.

The chain recombines TRBV28 with TRBJ2-2, with a possible D match to TRBD1 (6 bases). The V gene's germline CDR1 is MDHEN and CDR2 SYDVKM. This CDR3 spans 14 amino acids. V was trimmed by 7 bases and J by 1 base, leaving 10 bases between them. This CDR3 is CASNVQGNTGELFF. The CDR3 coding sequence is TGTGCCAGCAACGTACAGGGGAACACCGGGGAGCTGTTTTTT.

In this sample, this clone turned up once. The chain couples TRBV4-1 to TRBJ2-2; tentative D call: TRBD1 (6 bases). CDR1 and CDR2 from the germline V gene are MGHRA and YSYEKL. Trimming cost V 1 base and J 5 bases, with 14 bases left between them. The CDR3 totals 16 residues. The CDR3 is CASSQGGPDNTGELFF. CDR3 DNA: TGCGCCAGCAGCCAAGGGGGGCCAGATAATACCGGGGAGCTGTTTTTT.

This clone was found once. The chain uses TRBV12-3 or TRBV12-4 and TRBJ1-6; a weak D match, TRBD1 (6 bases). The CDR3 contains 13 residues. V gave up 5 bases and J gave up 4 bases, with 6 bases separating them. The CDR3 DNA reads as TGTGCCAGCAGTGACAGGTATAATTCACCCCTCCACTTT. Translated: CASSDRYNSPLHF.

This chain connects TRBV19 to TRBJ2-7; D might be TRBD2 (7 bases). Germline CDR1 and CDR2: LNHDA and SQIVND (reference sequence). This CDR3 region has 15 residues. V was trimmed by 1 base and J by 3 bases, leaving 13 bases between them. CDR3 residues: CASSIGGGQVYEQYF. CDR3 DNA: TGTGCCAGTAGTATAGGGGGGGGCCAGGTCTACGAGCAGTACTTC.

This clone was picked up one time. This chain joins TRBV9 and TRBJ2-5; 11 bases align to TRBD2. V shed 3 bases, J shed 4 bases, and the junction held 8 bases outside the gene matches. The length of the CDR3 is 16 residues. Looked up from germline, CDR1 is SGDLS and CDR2 is YYNGEE. DNA of the CDR3: TGTGCCAGCAGCGCAGAAATAGCGGGGGGGCGAGAGACCCAGTACTTC. The encoded protein is CASSAEIAGGRETQYF.

This clone was recorded once. V gene TRBV3-1 (or the pseudogene TRBV3-2) combines with J gene TRBJ2-7, with 7 bases that match TRBD2. Germline CDR1 and CDR2: LGHDT and YNNKEL (reference sequence). Trimming removed 1 base from V and 3 bases from J; junction bases left unmatched: 3. The CDR3 contains 14 residues. The DNA for the CDR3 is TGTGCCAGCAGCCAAGGACTAGCAGTCTACGAGCAGTACTTC. Protein product: CASSQGLAVYEQYF.

This chain uses TRBV9 with TRBJ1-5; a weak D match, TRBD1 (5 bases). Germline V CDR1 and CDR2: SGDLS, YYNGEE. V lost 3 bases to trimming and J lost 7 bases, with 17 bases between them. The CDR3 consists of 15 residues. CDR3 nucleotides: TGTGCCAGCAGCGCCACAGGTCGTGCAGGGCAGCCCCAGCATTTT. Translating it yields CASSATGRAGQPQHF.

V gene TRBV5-1 combines with J gene TRBJ2-7; TRBD2 agrees at 8 bases. V dropped 3 bases and J dropped 4; count of bases not matched to a gene: 9. The CDR3 runs 15 residues. Germline assignment: CDR1 SGHRS and CDR2 YFSETQ. The CDR3 DNA is TGCGCCAGCAGCTCCGTAGCGGGGACCCAATACGAGCAGTACTTC. Its translation: CASSSVAGTQYEQYF.

The rearrangement joins TRBV10-2 to TRBJ2-1; 14 nucleotides agree with TRBD2. There are 17 residues in the CDR3. Germline CDR1 WSHSY, CDR2 SAAADI. Trimming removed 7 bases from V and 3 bases from J; junction bases left unmatched: 8. The CDR3 coding sequence is TGCGCCAGCACCCTAGGACTAGCGGGGGGCTACTACAATGAGCAGTTCTTC. It yields the protein CASTLGLAGGYYNEQFF.

The chain is built from TRBV11-2 and TRBJ1-1, with D possibly matching TRBD1 (6 bases). CDR1 is SGHAT and CDR2 is FQNNGV in the germline V gene. V lost 1 base and J 5 bases, leaving 14 bases between the germline ends. CDR3 length equals 15 residues. CDR3: CASSLVRGARTEAFF. In DNA, the CDR3 is TGTGCCAGCAGCTTAGTTCGGGGGGCGAGGACTGAAGCTTTCTTT.

The chain carries TRBV6-5 and TRBJ1-5; possible D gene TRBD1, 5 bases. Trimming took 8 bases from V and 1 from J, leaving 15 bases between them. The CDR3 consists of 15 residues. Germline lookup yields CDR1 MNHEY and CDR2 SVGAGI. The CDR3 protein is CASPREGPSNQPQHF. Here the CDR3 DNA reads TGTGCCAGCCCCAGGGAGGGTCCGAGCAATCAGCCCCAGCATTTT.

The chain couples TRBV2 to TRBJ2-3; the match to TRBD2 covers 10 bases. The germline V gene encodes CDR1 SNHLY and CDR2 FYNNEI. V lost 4 bases and J lost 4; bases outside the gene matches: 5. This CDR3 is built from 15 residues. The CDR3 reads CASSVWLAGADTQYF. Written as DNA, the CDR3 is TGTGCCAGCAGTGTCTGGCTAGCGGGAGCAGATACGCAGTATTTT.

This clone has a handful of counts. The J gene is TRBJ2-7, the V gene TRBV10-2, with D maybe TRBD1 (6 bases). This CDR3 comprises 14 residues. Trimming pared 6 bases from V and 3 bases from J, leaving 15 bases between. Germline-derived CDR1 and CDR2 are WSHSY and SAAADI. CDR3 nucleotide sequence: TGCGCCAGCAGGACAGGAACGAGGGGCTACGAGCAGTACTTC. This translates into CASRTGTRGYEQYF.

This clone turned up a few times. The chain has TRBV4-1 and TRBJ2-7, with D perhaps TRBD2 (5 bases). V lost 4 bases to trimming and J lost 0 bases, with 16 bases between them. The germline CDR1 and CDR2 sequences are MGHRA and YSYEKL. CDR3 length: 16 residues. The chain's CDR3 is CASSLSTRGSSYEQYF. CDR3 nucleotide sequence: TGCGCCAGCAGCCTTTCTACACGAGGGAGCTCCTACGAGCAGTACTTC.

For the CDR3, the DNA is TGTGCCAGCAGCCAAGATTTACAGGGTGAAAAACTGTTTTTT. Translating it yields CASSQDLQGEKLFF. This sequence joins TRBV3-1 (or the pseudogene TRBV3-2) and TRBJ1-4; weak D call: TRBD1 (6 bases). The CDR3 runs to 14 residues. From germline, CDR1 is LGHDT and CDR2 YNNKEL (reference sequence). Trimming cost V 0 bases and J 7 bases, with 9 bases left between them.

This chain links TRBV30 with TRBJ1-4, with TRBD1 as a possible D gene (5 bases). The CDR3 spans 14 residues. The germline CDR1 and CDR2 sequences are GTSNPN and SVGIG (reference sequence). Trimming took 4 bases from V and 7 from J, leaving 16 bases between them. The CDR3 loop is CAWTPDGGGEKLFF. The CDR3 coding sequence is TGTGCCTGGACCCCTGACGGGGGAGGTGAAAAACTGTTTTTT. Together with reference TRBV30 and TRBJ1-4, the CDR3 gives the full variable domain: SQTIHQWPATLVQPVGSPLSLECTVEGTSNPNLYWYRQAAGRGLQLLFYSVGIGQISSEVPQNLSASRPQDRQFILSSKKLLLSDSGFYLCAWTPDGGGEKLFFGSGTQLSVL.

This rearrangement joins TRBV7-3 to TRBJ1-3; 10 bases agree with TRBD1. The CDR3 spans 16 residues. From germline, CDR1 is SGHTA and CDR2 FQGTGA. The V segment lost 5 bases and the J segment 2 bases; nucleotides outside the gene matches: 6. CDR3 bases: TGTGCCAGCAGCCCGACAGGGGGCGCGACTGGAAACACCATATATTTT. Protein sequence: CASSPTGGATGNTIYF.

The chain recombines TRBV4-2 with TRBJ2-5; TRBD2 matches 11 bases. Looked up from germline, CDR1 is LGHNA and CDR2 is YNFKEQ. The ends lost 5 bases at V and 2 bases at J; junction bases unmatched: 13. The CDR3 sequence is 18 residues long. CDR3 loop: CASSISTSGAGEQETQYF. In DNA form, the CDR3 reads TGTGCCAGCAGCATTTCGACTAGCGGGGCGGGGGAGCAAGAGACCCAGTACTTC.

The V gene is TRBV5-1, the J gene TRBJ1-5; no definite D call. Trimming removed 5 bases from V and 4 bases from J, with 10 bases in between. Germline lookup yields CDR1 SGHRS and CDR2 YFSETQ. The CDR3 consists of 13 residues. DNA of the CDR3: TGCGCCAGCAGTGAGGAGAGAAATCAGCCCCAGCATTTT. It specifies CASSEERNQPQHF.

The chain is built from TRBV2 and TRBJ2-3, with a possible D match to TRBD2 (5 bases). The V gene lost 1 base and the J gene lost 6 bases, with 8 bases spanning the gap. This CDR3 has 13 residues. Germline CDR1 SNHLY, CDR2 FYNNEI. Here the CDR3 reads CASSEVWRDTQYF. The CDR3 bases are TGTGCCAGCAGTGAAGTTTGGAGGGATACGCAGTATTTT.

Only one count was recorded for this clone. The chain employs TRBV12-3 or TRBV12-4 and TRBJ1-5, with 7 positions matching TRBD1. The CDR3 contains 13 residues. The V segment lost 10 bases and the J segment 2 bases; nucleotides outside the gene matches: 5. The CDR3 protein is CATVGTGNQPQHF. As DNA, the CDR3 is TGTGCCACAGTGGGGACAGGCAATCAGCCCCAGCATTTT.

The genes are TRBV5-1 and TRBJ1-2; TRBD1 might be the D (5 bases). Germline loops: CDR1 SGHRS, CDR2 YFSETQ. V shed 0 bases and J shed 6 bases, with 15 bases lying between them. This CDR3 comprises 15 residues. The CDR3 sequence: CASSLVGVQGNGYTF. The CDR3 DNA sequence: TGCGCCAGCAGCTTGGTTGGTGTTCAGGGAAATGGCTACACCTTC.

The gene calls are TRBV5-1 and TRBJ1-3, with D possibly TRBD1 on 5 matching bases. The CDR3 loop spans 16 amino acids. With 0 bases removed from V and 3 bases from J, the gap between germline ends came to 13 bases. Germline-derived CDR1 and CDR2 are SGHRS and YFSETQ. The DNA of the CDR3 is TGCGCCAGCAGCTTGGGATCTAGGGGTGATGGAAACACCATATATTTT. Translated: CASSLGSRGDGNTIYF.